This note documents a single T cell receptor (beta chain) sequence. A few counts support this clone. The clone's antigen remains unknown. The sample holds no much larger clone one base away, and base qualities are not on file. Using the deep immunoSEQ assay, multiplex PCR amplified TCR CDR3 regions from genomic DNA. Genomic DNA extracted from each cell subset was distributed evenly over all wells of several immunoSEQ 96-well plates, and each plate served as one replicate. For sorted subsets, each replicate PCR was loaded with 150 to 250 ng genomic DNA, equivalent to 30,000 to 35,000 T cell genomes. Purified libraries were quantified with a Qubit 3.0 fluorometer, sized on a Bioanalyzer 2100, and re-quantified with the KAPA Library Quantification kit. Each immunoSEQ 96-well plate was sequenced on its own single-read 150-cycle Illumina NextSeq 550 flow cell. The paper's data handling went like this. The immunoSEQ output contained only junctional sequences without quality scores, so filtering could not match that applied to full-length reads. Sequences were annotated with PyIR, a Python wrapper for IgBLAST v1.9, and V/J genes and CDR3 were assigned using IMGT germline references. Reads were removed for weak V/J assignments (E-value above 1e-6), missing CDR3, stop codons, out-of-frame junctions, or ambiguous translated residues. V3J clonotypes were defined by identical inferred V gene, J gene, and CDR3 amino acid sequence. Percentage overlap between repertoires was computed as shared unique clonotypes divided by the size of the smaller repertoire. RTK rarefaction, the Chao1 estimator, and Recon v2.1 estimates of unobserved clonotypes were used to assess repertoire richness. OLGA was used to compute generation probabilities for all TCRbeta clonotypes that the gDNA method yielded from a handful of donors. TCRdb provides this immuneACCESS table in a form limited to in-frame rearrangements. Some clones are lacking; in checked studies, under half of them reflect an unresolved V gene, and why the rest are absent is not known. That table is the source of V, J and clone size, and D and trimming were worked out from the DNA. This sample lists more than 1.2 million clones; roughly 98.5% were detected once. The ten most abundant clones make up roughly 0.35% of the sample.

Healthy HIV-negative adults with no recently reported acute infections or vaccinations were included as donors. All donors were Caucasian adults living in Nashville, Tennessee, USA. CD4+ T cells were enriched by magnetic negative selection, after which naive cells were positively selected on CD45RA and the negative fraction was taken as the memory subset. Blood was obtained by leukapheresis, after which PBMCs were separated by Ficoll-Histopaque density gradient centrifugation and cryopreserved in liquid nitrogen vapor phase. Analytical flow cytometry was used to check the purity and quantity of every magnetically sorted T cell population. Genomic DNA was isolated from each sorted fraction and quantified by UV absorbance on a Nanodrop 2000c. The CDR3, cysteine through phenylalanine, is 15 amino acids long. The only DNA kept is the CDR3, 45 bases in frame from the first base. V sheds 4 bases and J sheds 3 bases, leaving 16 bases between their ends. The germline V gene yields MNHNS for CDR1 and SASEGT for CDR2.

The data originate from a study of shared clonotypes between healthy human individuals (dated by TCRdb to about 2020). With respect to the entire study: A few men and two women, aged 18 to 49 years, made up the cohort. Libraries were prepared and TCR repertoires were sequenced by different laboratories using diverse techniques, in order to increase sequencing depth and limit assay-specific biases. To estimate repertoire size and how much clonotype sharing occurs between individuals, the study deeply sequenced the blood TCR repertoires of 5 or 6 healthy adults. For each donor, CD4 naive and CD4 memory were each given three plates, CD8 naive was given two plates, and CD8 memory was given one plate. Each donor's leukapheresis produced roughly between roughly 0.94 and 9.5 billion PBMCs.

What the study reported, not specific to this receptor: Because the study included only a small number of donors, the genetic and exposure-history diversity represented was limited. Clonotypes shared by all four sorted-subset donors showed higher generation probabilities than non-shared clonotypes. Based on pairwise subsampling, the degree of clonotype sharing among donors was expected to be affected by sequencing depth. Sharing across several donors was observed for 5% to 6.5% of naive CD4, 3.5% of naive CD8, about 2.5% of memory CD4, and over 0.3% of memory CD8 clonotypes. Naive subsets generally had larger estimated clonotype richness than memory subsets. Even with the large sequencing depth, rarefaction of the sorted-subset datasets indicated that sequencing was incomplete. Sampling was restricted to blood, and TCR repertoires in tissues likely differ from the TCR repertoires found in blood.

This sequence was found in a man aged 25 to 40 in good health. Sequencing was carried out using naive CD4+ T cells sorted from blood. Explained via the paper, the cell subset or site label denotes: CD45RA+ positively selected. Here the chain combines TRBV6-1 and TRBJ2-7; TRBD2 is a possible D gene, resting on 5 matching bases. The sequence in DNA is TGTGCCAGCAGTGGGTGGGAGCTCGGATTCTACGAGCAGTACTTC. This is translated as CASSGWELGFYEQYF.